The rows below give T cell receptor beta chains drawn from one sample of a study of identical twins' blood T cells. MiXCR was run by TCRdb on the 5' RACE reads, yielding one entry per CDR3 protein. The sample holds fewer than 450,000 distinct CDR3 sequences, about 28% seen once. Specimen: PBMCs. These receptors were collected from a woman aged 18-50 years in good health. Each CDR3 is given with its conserved first and last residue. Each record gives: J gene, V gene, clone size, D gene, CDR3 protein, CDR3 DNA. A D gene is named only where the DNA matches it firmly. A row's size may be missing; if present it is once, few, many or a size class.

j_call: TRBJ1-1
v_call: TRBV14
clone_size: .
d_call: .
cdr3_aa: CASSQFYNTEAFF
cdr3_nt: TGTGCCAGCAGCCAATTCTATAACACTGAAGCTTTCTTT

j_call: TRBJ1-1
v_call: TRBV6-1
clone_size: .
d_call: TRBD1
cdr3_aa: CAGRDRYTNEAFF
cdr3_nt: TGTGCCGGCCGGGACAGATACACTAATGAAGCTTTCTTT

j_call: TRBJ2-2
v_call: TRBV7-9
clone_size: .
d_call: TRBD1
cdr3_aa: CASSLGQGETGELFF
cdr3_nt: TGTGCCAGCAGCTTGGGACAGGGAGAAACCGGGGAGCTGTTTTTT

j_call: TRBJ2-2
v_call: TRBV5-1
clone_size: few
d_call: TRBD2
cdr3_aa: CASSLGLASTGELFF
cdr3_nt: TGCGCCAGCAGCTTGGGACTAGCCTCTACCGGGGAGCTGTTTTTT

j_call: TRBJ1-2
v_call: TRBV20-1
clone_size: .
d_call: .
cdr3_aa: CSASQLTTSNYGYTF
cdr3_nt: TGCAGTGCTAGCCAACTAACAACCTCTAACTATGGCTACACCTTC

j_call: TRBJ2-1
v_call: TRBV20-1
clone_size: .
d_call: TRBD1
cdr3_aa: CSARDAGGRVYNEQFF
cdr3_nt: TGCAGTGCTAGAGACGCAGGGGGCAGGGTTTACAATGAGCAGTTCTTC

j_call: TRBJ2-3
v_call: TRBV10-3
clone_size: once
d_call: .
cdr3_aa: CAISVTPVTDTQYF
cdr3_nt: TGTGCCATCAGTGTAACTCCCGTCACAGATACGCAGTATTTT

j_call: TRBJ2-3
v_call: TRBV29-1
clone_size: .
d_call: .
cdr3_aa: CSVSRLDTQYF
cdr3_nt: TGCAGCGTTTCCAGGTTGGATACGCAGTATTTT

j_call: TRBJ1-3
v_call: TRBV15
clone_size: .
d_call: .
cdr3_aa: CATSRDLLGYAGNTIYF
cdr3_nt: TGTGCCACCAGCAGAGATCTACTGGGGTACGCTGGAAACACCATATATTTT

j_call: TRBJ1-5
v_call: TRBV20-1
clone_size: .
d_call: .
cdr3_aa: CSASPVGGEHQPQHF
cdr3_nt: TGCAGTGCTAGCCCGGTGGGGGGGGAGCACCAGCCCCAGCATTTT

j_call: TRBJ2-1
v_call: TRBV5-1
clone_size: many
d_call: .
cdr3_aa: CASSLGGTNEQFF
cdr3_nt: TGCGCCAGCAGCTTGGGAGGGACGAATGAGCAGTTCTTC

j_call: TRBJ1-1
v_call: TRBV9
clone_size: .
d_call: TRBD1
cdr3_aa: CASSATGETEAFF
cdr3_nt: TGTGCCAGCAGCGCGACAGGGGAAACTGAAGCTTTCTTT

j_call: TRBJ2-1
v_call: TRBV12-3/TRBV12-4
clone_size: .
d_call: .
cdr3_aa: CASNTGPRASNEQFF
cdr3_nt: TGTGCCAGCAATACAGGGCCAAGAGCGTCCAATGAGCAGTTCTTC

j_call: TRBJ2-5
v_call: TRBV6-6
clone_size: .
d_call: .
cdr3_aa: CASSYVRVEQETQYF
cdr3_nt: TGTGCCAGCAGTTACGTACGGGTTGAACAAGAGACCCAGTACTTC

j_call: TRBJ2-4
v_call: TRBV29-1
clone_size: many
d_call: .
cdr3_aa: CSGGADSELAKNIQYF
cdr3_nt: TGCAGCGGGGGGGCAGATTCAGAATTAGCCAAAAACATTCAGTACTTC

j_call: TRBJ2-1
v_call: TRBV2
clone_size: once
d_call: TRBD2
cdr3_aa: CASGGDFQNTCFEFF
cdr3_nt: TGTGCCAGCGGGGGGGACTTCCAGAATACGTGTTTCGAGTTCTTC

j_call: TRBJ1-2
v_call: TRBV6-5
clone_size: .
d_call: .
cdr3_aa: CASREDSNYGYTF
cdr3_nt: TGTGCCAGCAGAGAAGACAGCAACTATGGCTACACCTTC

j_call: TRBJ2-7
v_call: TRBV6-6
clone_size: few
d_call: TRBD2
cdr3_aa: CASSYSRTSGSGEQYF
cdr3_nt: TGTGCCAGCAGTTACTCAAGAACTAGCGGGAGTGGTGAGCAGTACTTC

j_call: TRBJ1-6
v_call: TRBV20-1
clone_size: .
d_call: .
cdr3_aa: CSAPPRGWYNSPLHF
cdr3_nt: TGCAGTGCTCCACCCAGGGGATGGTATAATTCACCCCTCCACTTT

j_call: TRBJ1-3
v_call: TRBV4-2
clone_size: .
d_call: .
cdr3_aa: CASSLEGIVPKSGNTIYF
cdr3_nt: TGTGCCAGCAGCCTCGAGGGTATAGTGCCTAAGTCTGGAAACACCATATATTTT

j_call: TRBJ2-3
v_call: TRBV21-1
clone_size: few
d_call: .
cdr3_aa: CAGSKKEATDTQYF
cdr3_nt: TGTGCCGGCAGCAAAAAAGAGGCTACAGATACGCAGTATTTT

j_call: TRBJ2-7
v_call: TRBV10-3
clone_size: few
d_call: .
cdr3_aa: CAIRQVLGEQYF
cdr3_nt: TGTGCCATTCGACAGGTCTTAGGGGAGCAGTACTTC

j_call: TRBJ2-1
v_call: TRBV9
clone_size: few
d_call: .
cdr3_aa: CASSVLQGGNEQFF
cdr3_nt: TGTGCCAGCAGCGTTTTACAGGGTGGCAATGAGCAGTTCTTC

j_call: TRBJ1-5
v_call: TRBV6-1
clone_size: .
d_call: .
cdr3_aa: CASSAGGGQPQHF
cdr3_nt: TGTGCCAGCAGTGCGGGCGGAGGTCAGCCCCAGCATTTT

j_call: TRBJ1-1
v_call: TRBV14
clone_size: many
d_call: .
cdr3_aa: CASSQDVGGVREAFF
cdr3_nt: TGTGCCAGCAGCCAAGATGTCGGGGGGGTAAGGGAAGCTTTCTTT

j_call: TRBJ1-6
v_call: TRBV7-9
clone_size: few
d_call: TRBD1
cdr3_aa: CASSSSRDSGLRGSPLHF
cdr3_nt: TGTGCCAGCAGCTCAAGTCGGGACAGCGGCTTGAGGGGTTCACCCCTCCACTTT

j_call: TRBJ1-3
v_call: TRBV5-1
clone_size: .
d_call: .
cdr3_aa: CASSLGQLENTIYF
cdr3_nt: TGCGCCAGCAGCTTGGGACAGTTGGAAAACACCATATATTTT

j_call: TRBJ1-2
v_call: TRBV10-3
clone_size: .
d_call: .
cdr3_aa: CAISDLPRSGSRGCTF
cdr3_nt: TGTGCCATCAGTGACCTTCCGAGATCGGGGAGTCGAGGCTGCACCTTC

j_call: TRBJ2-5
v_call: TRBV9
clone_size: few
d_call: .
cdr3_aa: CASSVRVREETQYF
cdr3_nt: TGTGCCAGCAGCGTTCGAGTGAGAGAAGAGACCCAGTACTTC

j_call: TRBJ2-7
v_call: TRBV12-3/TRBV12-4
clone_size: .
d_call: .
cdr3_aa: CASSFSSGSYEQYF
cdr3_nt: TGTGCCAGCAGTTTTTCCTCCGGCTCCTACGAGCAGTACTTC

j_call: TRBJ2-5
v_call: TRBV3-1
clone_size: .
d_call: TRBD2
cdr3_aa: CASSPFTSGKKETQYF
cdr3_nt: TGTGCCAGCAGTCCCTTTACTAGCGGGAAAAAAGAGACCCAGTACTTC

j_call: TRBJ2-7
v_call: TRBV4-1
clone_size: .
d_call: .
cdr3_aa: CASSFSDSGTYEQYF
cdr3_nt: TGCGCCAGCAGCTTCTCAGACAGCGGAACCTACGAGCAGTACTTC

j_call: TRBJ1-2
v_call: TRBV20-1
clone_size: many
d_call: .
cdr3_aa: CSARKSNYGYTF
cdr3_nt: TGCAGTGCTAGAAAGAGTAACTATGGCTACACCTTC

j_call: TRBJ1-1
v_call: TRBV27
clone_size: .
d_call: TRBD1
cdr3_aa: CASSWDRRNTEAFF
cdr3_nt: TGTGCCAGCAGTTGGGACAGACGGAACACTGAAGCTTTCTTT

j_call: TRBJ2-1
v_call: TRBV3-1
clone_size: .
d_call: .
cdr3_aa: CASSQVLGSGNEQFF
cdr3_nt: TGTGCCAGCAGCCAAGTGCTCGGGAGTGGGAATGAGCAGTTCTTC